Following are 30 T cell receptor beta chains from one sample sequenced in a study of cytomegalovirus exposure and HLA in healthy donors. Using immunoSEQ multiplex PCR, the repertoire was profiled, and TCRdb retains in-frame clones only, with some absent. The sample holds 90,000 to 130,000 clones, over 75% seen once. Sequencing used PBMCs. The receptors originated from a woman aged 25 to 39 in good health and CMV-seropositive.

The chain recombines TRBV6-5 with TRBJ2-1; 7 positions match TRBD2. Per germline, CDR1 MNHEY and CDR2 SVGAGI. Losses at the gene ends were 6 bases for V and 7 bases for J; bases not matched to a gene: 9. This CDR3 spans 14 amino acids. In nucleotides, the CDR3 is TGTGCCAGCAGAAGAGCGGGAAAGTATAATGAGCAGTTCTTC. Translated: CASRRAGKYNEQFF.

The CDR3 sequence: CASSRTGYRYGYTF. CDR3 in DNA: TGTGCCAGCAGTCGGACAGGGTATCGCTATGGCTACACCTTC. The chain links TRBV6-5 to TRBJ1-2; 8 nucleotides match TRBD1. The CDR3 runs to 14 residues. Trimming cost V 5 bases and J 4 bases; bases outside gene matches: 6. In germline, CDR1 is MNHEY, CDR2 SVGAGI.

V usage is TRBV7-6 and J usage is TRBJ2-1; TRBD2 matches 7 bases. There are 16 residues in the CDR3. V dropped 0 bases and J dropped 3; count of bases not matched to a gene: 5. Germline V lookup: CDR1 SGHVS, CDR2 FNYEAQ. CDR3 DNA sequence: TGTGCCAGCAGCTTAGCCCCCGGGACTAACTACAATGAGCAGTTCTTC. Its protein is CASSLAPGTNYNEQFF.

The chain uses TRBV4-1 and TRBJ1-2; D gene unclear. The V and J ends lost 0 bases and 7 bases respectively, with 12 bases between them. CDR1 is MGHRA and CDR2 is YSYEKL in the germline V gene. The CDR3 spans 14 residues. The CDR3 DNA is TGCGCCAGCAGCCAAGAGCGGGGAGGGTTTGGCTACACCTTC. It specifies CASSQERGGFGYTF.

V usage is TRBV5-1 and J usage is TRBJ2-3; 7 bases match TRBD2. CDR3 length: 14 residues. CDR1 and CDR2 (germline): SGHRS, YFSETQ. The V segment lost 3 bases and the J segment 2 bases; nucleotides outside the gene matches: 3. The CDR3 sequence is CASSSGGITDTQYF. CDR3 DNA: TGCGCCAGCAGCTCGGGGGGAATCACAGATACGCAGTATTTT. The entire variable domain, with the rest obtained from reference TRBV5-1 and TRBJ2-3, is as follows: KAGVTQTPRYLIKTRGQQVTLSCSPISGHRSVSWYQQTPGQGLQFLFEYFSETQRNKGNFPGRFSGRQFSNSRSEMNVSTLELGDSALYLCASSSGGITDTQYFGPGTRLTVL.

The rearrangement joins TRBV5-4 to TRBJ2-7; 15 bases align to TRBD2. The CDR3 consists of 16 residues. Trimming cost V 2 bases and J 5 bases; bases outside gene matches: 5. From germline, CDR1 is SGHNT and CDR2 YYREEE (reference sequence). CDR3 sequence reads: CASSLRTSGGADEQYF. CDR3 coding DNA: TGTGCCAGCAGCTTAAGGACTAGCGGGGGGGCGGACGAGCAGTACTTC. Variable domain in full (rest from reference TRBV5-4 and TRBJ2-7): ETGVTQSPTHLIKTRGQQVTLRCSSQSGHNTVSWYQQALGQGPQFIFQYYREEENGRGNFPPRFSGLQFPNYSSELNVNALELDDSALYLCASSLRTSGGADEQYFGPGTRLTVT.

The rearrangement uses TRBV7-2 and TRBJ2-1, with TRBD2 matching 7 bases. The germline gives CDR1 SGHTA, CDR2 FQGNSA. The CDR3 has 15 amino acids. The trim removed 5 bases at V and 7 bases at J, leaving 11 bases unmatched. The CDR3 region is CASSPRTSFANEQFF. CDR3 nucleotide sequence: TGTGCCAGCAGCCCACGGACTAGTTTCGCGAATGAGCAGTTCTTC.

In DNA, the CDR3 is TGTGCCAGCAGCCGACGACTAGCGGGAGAATACAATGAGCAGTTCTTC. The encoded protein is CASSRRLAGEYNEQFF. The chain uses TRBV7-6 and TRBJ2-1; 12 bases are a match to TRBD2. The CDR3 is 16 amino acids. V shed 5 bases and J 4 bases; nucleotides not matched to a gene: 6. CDR1 and CDR2 from the germline V gene are SGHVS and FNYEAQ.

The chain uses TRBV4-1 and TRBJ2-7; D is unresolved. The CDR3 consists of 14 residues. The V gene lost 4 bases and the J gene lost 0 bases, with 10 bases spanning the gap. Germline values: CDR1 MGHRA, CDR2 YSYEKL. In DNA, the CDR3 is TGCGCCAGCAGCCGAGTAGGCGGCTCCTACGAGCAGTACTTC. It specifies CASSRVGGSYEQYF.

The gene calls are TRBV6-4 and TRBJ2-1; perhaps TRBD1 as D (5 bases). Germline V gives CDR1 MRHNA, CDR2 SNTAGT. The V end lost 5 bases, the J end lost 2 bases, and 7 bases lay between the germline ends. There are 13 residues in the CDR3. Here the CDR3 DNA reads TGTGCCAGCAGTCAGGGTCCCTACAATGAGCAGTTCTTC. Translated, it gives CASSQGPYNEQFF.

This clone is a singleton in its sample. This rearrangement joins TRBV6-1 to TRBJ1-5; D is possibly TRBD1 (6 bases). The CDR3 runs 12 residues. CDR1 and CDR2 from the germline V gene are MNHNS and SASEGT. The ends were cut back, 11 bases at V and 1 base at J, with 9 bases in the middle. This chain's CDR3 is CASGQSNQPQHF. The CDR3, as DNA: TGTGCCTCCGGACAGAGCAATCAGCCCCAGCATTTT.

The CDR3 loop is CAWSSQTVDGYTF. The CDR3 DNA reads as TGTGCCTGGAGTAGTCAAACAGTTGATGGCTACACCTTC. The chain couples TRBV30 to TRBJ1-2; D call uncertain. Per germline, CDR1 GTSNPN and CDR2 SVGIG (reference sequence). V dropped 2 bases and J dropped 6 bases, with 13 bases sitting between them. The CDR3 length is 13 residues.

In its sample, this clone was seen once. The chain uses TRBV27 and TRBJ2-3; D remains ambiguous. V was trimmed by 2 bases and J by 0 bases, leaving 12 bases between them. CDR3 size: 16 residues. Germline V gives CDR1 MNHEY, CDR2 SMNVEV (reference sequence). The CDR3, as DNA: TGTGCCAGCAGTTTAGTTCCTAGTACTAGCACAGATACGCAGTATTTT. Translating gives CASSLVPSTSTDTQYF.

The chain recombines TRBV10-2 with TRBJ2-2; TRBD2 matches at 7 bases. V dropped 6 bases and J dropped 2; count of bases not matched to a gene: 9. The CDR3 runs to 16 residues. The V gene's germline CDR1 is WSHSY and CDR2 SAAADI. CDR3 sequence reads: CASSTSEAANTGELFF. CDR3 coding DNA: TGCGCCAGCAGCACTAGCGAGGCAGCTAACACCGGGGAGCTGTTTTTT.

V is TRBV13 and J is TRBJ2-3, with a weak D call TRBD2 (5 bases). The germline V gene encodes CDR1 PRHDT and CDR2 FYEKMQ (reference sequence). This CDR3 spans 16 amino acids. V lost 5 bases, J lost 2 bases, and 17 bases lay in between. The CDR3 region has the DNA TGTGCCAGCAGCCCCATGAAGTCGGGGTACACAGATACGCAGTATTTT. Protein: CASSPMKSGYTDTQYF.

J is TRBJ2-5 and V is TRBV6-1, with 8 bases fitting TRBD2. V gave up 4 bases and J gave up 5 bases; unmatched junction bases: 9. CDR3 length: 15 residues. Germline CDR1 reads MNHNS; CDR2 reads SASEGT. The CDR3 spells CASSAEDGGAETQYF. The CDR3 nucleotides are TGTGCCAGCAGTGCGGAGGACGGGGGGGCTGAGACCCAGTACTTC.

This clone is a singleton in its sample. J is TRBJ1-1 and V is TRBV15; tentatively, D is TRBD1 (5 bases). Germline V gives CDR1 LNHNV, CDR2 YYDKDF (reference sequence). Trimming cost V 1 base and J 7 bases, with 13 bases left between them. This CDR3 region has 14 residues. CDR3 bases: TGTGCCACCAGCAGAGTAGGGGCGCGGGGTGAAGCTTTCTTT. Its protein product is CATSRVGARGEAFF.

Worth noting for this clone: The same CDR3 is also encoded by other DNA sequences in this sample. The gene calls are TRBV5-1 and TRBJ2-5; D is perhaps TRBD1 (6 bases). Germline CDR1 reads SGHRS; CDR2 reads YFSETQ. Trimming stripped 0 bases from V and 5 bases from J, with 11 bases between. The length of the CDR3 is 14 residues. The CDR3: CASSLGAGVETQYF. CDR3 nucleotide sequence: TGCGCCAGCAGCTTGGGTGCAGGGGTGGAGACCCAGTACTTC. Full variable domain (outside the CDR3, taken from reference TRBV5-1 and TRBJ2-5): KAGVTQTPRYLIKTRGQQVTLSCSPISGHRSVSWYQQTPGQGLQFLFEYFSETQRNKGNFPGRFSGRQFSNSRSEMNVSTLELGDSALYLCASSLGAGVETQYFGPGTRLLVL.

The J gene is TRBJ2-5, the V gene TRBV7-6; 10 bases match TRBD2. Germline V gene lookup returns CDR1 SGHVS and CDR2 FNYEAQ. The CDR3 consists of 15 residues. The V and J ends lost 3 bases and 7 bases, in that order; junction bases with no gene match: 8. CDR3 sequence reads: CASSLASGGPGTQYF. The CDR3 region has the DNA TGTGCCAGCAGCTTGGCTAGCGGGGGTCCTGGGACCCAGTACTTC.

This rearrangement joins TRBV4-2 to TRBJ2-1, with 14 bases identical to TRBD2. The CDR3 has 16 residues. V trimming: 6 bases; J trimming: 7 bases; junction bases outside the gene matches: 8. Germline V gene sequence: CDR1 LGHNA, CDR2 YNFKEQ. CDR3 residues: CASRPGWTSGGNEQFF. The CDR3 DNA sequence: TGTGCCAGCAGGCCAGGTTGGACTAGCGGGGGGAATGAGCAGTTCTTC.

This chain connects TRBV21-1 to TRBJ1-6; the table assigns TRBD1, which was not confirmed against the DNA. TRBV21-1 is shown as a pseudogene. The CDR3 contains 17 residues. CDR3 amino acids: CASSGNRVDSYNSPLHF. The CDR3 nucleotides read TGTGCCAGCAGCGGCAACAGGGTGGACTCCTATAATTCACCCCTCCACTTT.

The chain uses TRBV7-6 and TRBJ2-5, with 10 bases matching TRBD2. There are 16 residues in the CDR3. CDR1 and CDR2 (germline): SGHVS, FNYEAQ. Unmatched junction bases numbered 8, after V lost 2 bases and J lost 5 bases. The CDR3 DNA reads TGTGCCAGCAGCTTAACCGGCAGCGGGGGGGCCGAGACCCAGTACTTC. It encodes CASSLTGSGGAETQYF.

The rearrangement uses TRBV7-2 and TRBJ2-7, with D perhaps TRBD1 (5 bases). Germline CDR1 SGHTA, CDR2 FQGNSA. V was pared by 5 bases and J by 3 bases, with 11 bases between. The CDR3 length is 13 residues. DNA of the CDR3: TGTGCCAGCAGCACCCGACAGAGCTACGAGCAGTACTTC. Translating it yields CASSTRQSYEQYF.

V is TRBV29-1 and J is TRBJ1-2; 10 positions match TRBD1. Germline V lookup: CDR1 SQVTM, CDR2 ANQGSEA. The trim removed 4 bases at V and 2 bases at J, leaving 4 bases unmatched. This CDR3 region has 14 residues. The CDR3 spells CSVVGDRGNYGYTF. The CDR3 DNA reads TGCAGCGTTGTGGGGGACAGGGGCAACTATGGCTACACCTTC.

The chain carries TRBV7-2 and TRBJ1-2; the match to TRBD1 covers 9 bases. This CDR3 has 15 amino acids. V lost 5 bases to trimming and J lost 5 bases; unmatched junction nucleotides: 9. Germline lookup yields CDR1 SGHTA and CDR2 FQGNSA. The CDR3 loop reads CASSTGQGSLYGYTF. As DNA, the CDR3 is TGTGCCAGCAGCACCGGACAGGGGTCCCTTTATGGCTACACCTTC.

V is TRBV9 and J is TRBJ2-3, with 7 bases identical to TRBD2. Unmatched junction bases numbered 3, after V lost 3 bases and J lost 2 bases. CDR3 length: 14 residues. The germline gives CDR1 SGDLS, CDR2 YYNGEE. The CDR3 sequence: CASSGGSFTDTQYF. The CDR3 region has the DNA TGTGCCAGCAGCGGCGGGAGTTTCACAGATACGCAGTATTTT.

The genes are TRBV6-1 and TRBJ2-4; the match to TRBD1 covers 7 bases. The CDR3 spans 14 residues. The J segment lost 11 bases and the V segment lost 0 bases, leaving 7 bases of the junction unmatched. Germline CDR1 is MNHNS and CDR2 is SASEGT. The CDR3 DNA sequence: TGTGCCAGCAGTGAAGCCCTCGACAGGGCGGTTCAGTACTTC. Translating it yields CASSEALDRAVQYF.

This clone was picked up one time. V is TRBV5-6 and J is TRBJ1-3; 7 positions agree with TRBD1. The CDR3 is made up of 14 amino acids. From germline, CDR1 is SGHDT and CDR2 YYEEEE. V trimming: 5 bases; J trimming: 4 bases; junction bases outside the gene matches: 6. The CDR3 protein is CASSRTGLGNTIYF. CDR3 DNA sequence: TGTGCCAGCAGTCGGACAGGCCTGGGAAACACCATATATTTT.

This rearrangement joins TRBV4-3 to TRBJ2-7, with 7 bases matching TRBD2. V dropped 0 bases and J dropped 3; count of bases not matched to a gene: 2. CDR1 is LGHNA and CDR2 is YSLEER in the germline V gene. This CDR3 has 14 residues. CDR3 residues: CASSQDRGDYEQYF. For the CDR3, the DNA is TGCGCCAGCAGCCAAGATCGGGGGGACTACGAGCAGTACTTC.

The rearrangement joins TRBV5-1 to TRBJ2-1, with D possibly being TRBD2 (6 bases). In germline, CDR1 is SGHRS, CDR2 YFSETQ. Trimming cost V 4 bases and J 10 bases, with 21 bases left between them. The CDR3 runs 15 residues. The CDR3 here is CASSDRGIRGEEQFF. In DNA, the CDR3 is TGCGCCAGCAGCGACCGCGGGATCCGCGGGGAGGAGCAGTTCTTC.